The subject of this entry is one T cell receptor (beta chain). The CDR3 extends over 15 amino acids. Germline V CDR1 and CDR2: MNHEY, SVGAGI. V lost 8 bases and J 0 bases, leaving 14 bases between the germline ends. The data stem from a study of blood T cell repertoires in COVID-19. Whole-study context: Specimens from acute and convalescent COVID-19 originated in the United States, Italy and Spain. Sample material is recorded as cDNA or gDNA derived from T cells, B-cell-depleted T cells, or PBMCs.

Clones were sequenced by immunoSEQ multiplex PCR, and TCRdb holds only the in-frame ones, with some missing. The profile shows about 69,000 clones, around 89% of them singletons. The gene calls are TRBV6-5 and TRBJ2-1, with D possibly matching TRBD1 (6 bases). The receptor was isolated from a man between 50 and 59 years old with acute or convalescent COVID-19. Sequences were obtained from peripheral blood. The CDR3 nucleotides are TGTGCCAGCCGATTCACAGGGCACTCCTACAATGAGCAGTTCTTC. Translating gives CASRFTGHSYNEQFF.